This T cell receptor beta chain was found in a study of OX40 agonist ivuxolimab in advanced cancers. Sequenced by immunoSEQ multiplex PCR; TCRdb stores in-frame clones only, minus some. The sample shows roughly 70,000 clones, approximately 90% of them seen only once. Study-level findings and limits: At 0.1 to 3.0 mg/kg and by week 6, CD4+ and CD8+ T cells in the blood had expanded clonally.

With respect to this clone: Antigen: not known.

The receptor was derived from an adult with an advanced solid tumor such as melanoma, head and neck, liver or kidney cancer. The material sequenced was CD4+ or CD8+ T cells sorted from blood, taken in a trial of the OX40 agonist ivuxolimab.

Here the CDR3 DNA reads TGTGCCATCAGTGAGACTAGCGGGAGAGGAGCCGGGGAGCTGTTTTTT. Protein: CAISETSGRGAGELFF. The V call is TRBV10-3, the J call TRBJ2-2, with 11 bases that match TRBD2. This CDR3 is 16 amino acids long. From germline, CDR1 is ENHRY and CDR2 SYGVKD. V lost 2 bases to trimming and J lost 6 bases; unmatched junction nucleotides: 5.